What follows are 27 T cell receptor beta chains derived from one specimen sequenced in a study of cytomegalovirus exposure and HLA in healthy donors (dated by TCRdb to the late 2010s). The receptor library was made with the immunoSEQ multiplex PCR assay. The multiplex PCR relied on a mix of 60 forward primers for TCR Vbeta segments and 13 reverse primers for TCR Jbeta segments. Sourced from immuneACCESS, this table was stored by TCRdb with only in-frame sequences that have V and J called. A share of the clones is absent; for the studies checked, an unresolved V gene accounts for under half, and the remainder has no known explanation. Here the sample has more than 80,000 clones; roughly 80% occur a single time. The top ten clonotypes cover about 1.5% of the sample. The specimen was PBMCs. These TCRs come from a man aged 50 to 59 in good health and CMV-seronegative.

V gene TRBV4-1 combines with J gene TRBJ2-5; D unresolved. With 1 base removed from V and 0 bases from J, the gap between germline ends came to 9 bases. The CDR3 has 15 residues. The germline CDR1 and CDR2 sequences are MGHRA and YSYEKL. The CDR3, as DNA: TGCGCCAGCAGCCAAGGGGCCTGGGACCAAGAGACCCAGTACTTC. Translation: CASSQGAWDQETQYF.

The rearrangement links TRBV9 to TRBJ1-1, with D tentatively TRBD1 (6 bases). The germline gives CDR1 SGDLS, CDR2 YYNGEE. This CDR3 spans 12 amino acids. V lost 0 bases, J lost 10 bases, and 10 bases lay in between. CDR3 in amino acids: CASSVVGGVAFF. The DNA of the CDR3 is TGTGCCAGCAGCGTAGTAGGGGGGGTAGCTTTCTTT. Combining the CDR3 with reference TRBV9 and TRBJ1-1 gives the whole variable domain DSGVTQTPKHLITATGQRVTLRCSPRSGDLSVYWYQQSLDQGLQFLIQYYNGEERAKGNILERFSAQQFPDLHSELNLSSLELGDSALYFCASSVVGGVAFFGQGTRLTVV.

This clone was found once. V usage is TRBV6-1 and J usage is TRBJ2-3, with unresolved D. Per germline, CDR1 MNHNS and CDR2 SASEGT. Deletions cut 6 bases from V and 5 bases from J, with 9 bases between. The CDR3 runs to 12 residues. The CDR3 DNA reads TGTGCCAGCAGCAATAGAGAAGATACGCAGTATTTT. This encodes CASSNREDTQYF.

The chain recombines TRBV30 with TRBJ2-2; the match to TRBD1 covers 8 bases. The CDR3 loop spans 15 amino acids. With V trimmed by 5 bases and J by 4 bases, 9 bases remained unmatched. CDR1 GTSNPN and CDR2 SVGIG come from the germline V gene (reference sequence). This CDR3 is CAWVRQGKGTGELFF. The CDR3 DNA is TGTGCCTGGGTCAGACAGGGGAAGGGCACCGGGGAGCTGTTTTTT. The full variable domain, its missing parts supplied by reference TRBV30 and TRBJ2-2, is SQTIHQWPATLVQPVGSPLSLECTVEGTSNPNLYWYRQAAGRGLQLLFYSVGIGQISSEVPQNLSASRPQDRQFILSSKKLLLSDSGFYLCAWVRQGKGTGELFFGEGSRLTVL.

The chain carries TRBV4-1 and TRBJ1-3; TRBD1 matches 7 bases. Losses at the gene ends were 6 bases for V and 0 bases for J; bases not matched to a gene: 5. Germline V gene lookup returns CDR1 MGHRA and CDR2 YSYEKL. The CDR3 contains 15 residues. The CDR3 spells CASRGNRGSGNTIYF. For the CDR3, the DNA is TGCGCCAGCAGGGGTAACAGGGGCTCTGGAAACACCATATATTTT.

The V call is TRBV4-1, the J call TRBJ2-5, with D possibly being TRBD2 (5 bases). CDR3 length equals 14 residues. Germline CDR1 MGHRA, CDR2 YSYEKL. Between the trimmed V and J ends, which lost 0 bases and 6 bases, there was a span of 11 bases. CDR3 protein: CASSQERVGQTQYF. CDR3 nucleotides: TGCGCCAGCAGCCAAGAGAGGGTCGGACAGACCCAGTACTTC.

The chain uses TRBV19 and TRBJ2-1; D is possibly TRBD2 (5 bases). Trimming took 4 bases from V and 7 from J, leaving 20 bases between them. Germline CDR1 is LNHDA and CDR2 is SQIVND (reference sequence). The CDR3 extends over 16 amino acids. The CDR3 sequence: CASSNPRDYPWNEQFF. CDR3 nucleotides: TGTGCCAGTAGTAACCCCCGAGACTACCCCTGGAATGAGCAGTTCTTC.

This chain links TRBV28 with TRBJ2-3, with 11 bases identical to TRBD2. The CDR3 is made up of 17 amino acids. Trimming at V came to 4 bases and at J to 0 bases, leaving 6 bases not matched to a gene. The germline gives CDR1 MDHEN, CDR2 SYDVKM. The CDR3 spells CASSSGTSGYSTDTQYF. CDR3 in DNA: TGTGCCAGCAGTTCCGGGACTAGCGGTTATAGCACAGATACGCAGTATTTT.

J is TRBJ2-6 and V is TRBV5-6, with D uncertain. Deletions cut 3 bases from V and 0 bases from J, with 7 bases between. CDR3 size: 15 residues. CDR1 and CDR2 from the germline V gene are SGHDT and YYEEEE. The CDR3 DNA is TGTGCCAGCAGCTCATGGAGCTCTGGGGCCAACGTCCTGACTTTC. This translates into CASSSWSSGANVLTF.

The gene calls are TRBV2 and TRBJ2-3, with TRBD1 identical over 7 bases. Germline CDR1 and CDR2: SNHLY and FYNNEI. The CDR3 has 14 amino acids. J was trimmed by 1 base and V by 6 bases; bases with no gene match: 4. This CDR3 is CASRGQPGTDTQYF. The CDR3 DNA reads TGTGCCAGCAGGGGACAGCCAGGCACAGATACGCAGTATTTT.

The sample holds one count of this clone. The J gene is TRBJ1-2, the V gene TRBV21-1. TRBV21-1 is classified as a pseudogene. The CDR3 covers 13 residues. In DNA, the CDR3 is TGTGCCAGGGCGGGCGCAGCTTCCTATGGCTACACCTTC. Protein: CARAGAASYGYTF.

The chain has TRBV30 and TRBJ2-5; 10 bases are shared with TRBD2. The V gene's germline CDR1 is GTSNPN and CDR2 SVGIG (reference sequence). V lost 0 bases, J lost 5 bases, and 12 bases stayed unmatched. The CDR3 loop spans 17 amino acids. CDR3 protein: CAWSVSAGGPRWETQYF. CDR3 in DNA: TGTGCCTGGAGTGTCTCAGCGGGGGGGCCTCGGTGGGAGACCCAGTACTTC.

This chain uses TRBV5-1 with TRBJ2-1, with 9 bases matching TRBD2. Per germline, CDR1 SGHRS and CDR2 YFSETQ. This CDR3 is built from 15 residues. V was clipped by 1 base and J by 5 bases; unmatched bases: 4. This chain's CDR3 is CASSLSGGPHNEQFF. The DNA of the CDR3 is TGCGCCAGCAGCTTGAGCGGGGGGCCCCACAATGAGCAGTTCTTC.

The gene calls are TRBV5-4 and TRBJ2-1; D possibly corresponds to TRBD1 (5 bases). This CDR3 has 16 amino acids. The V gene lost 2 bases and the J gene lost 2 bases, with 14 bases spanning the gap. CDR1 SGHNT and CDR2 YYREEE come from the germline V gene (reference sequence). The CDR3 sequence is CASSFGAIPAYNEQFF. The CDR3 DNA follows: TGTGCCAGCAGCTTTGGGGCTATCCCTGCCTACAATGAGCAGTTCTTC.

The rearrangement uses TRBV5-1 and TRBJ1-1, with 10 bases matching TRBD1. V was pared by 4 bases and J by 4 bases, with 7 bases of the junction left unmatched. The CDR3 is 15 residues long. The germline V gene has CDR1 SGHRS and CDR2 YFSETQ. For the CDR3, the DNA is TGCGCCAGCAGCGGGGGACAGGGGCAATCCACTGAAGCTTTCTTT. Its protein is CASSGGQGQSTEAFF.

The V and J genes are TRBV11-1 and TRBJ2-2; 7 bases agree with TRBD1. This CDR3 comprises 15 residues. The germline V gene has CDR1 SGHAT and CDR2 FQDESV (reference sequence). V dropped 4 bases and J dropped 2; count of bases not matched to a gene: 4. CDR3 bases: TGTGCCAGCAGCTATGACAGGGTTAACACCGGGGAGCTGTTTTTT. It encodes CASSYDRVNTGELFF.

The V call is TRBV2, the J call TRBJ2-2; a possible D gene is TRBD2 (6 bases). Germline-derived CDR1 and CDR2 are SNHLY and FYNNEI. The CDR3 is 14 residues long. V dropped 8 bases and J dropped 2 bases, with 12 bases sitting between them. The CDR3 loop is CASWRDVNTGELFF. As DNA, the CDR3 is TGTGCCAGCTGGAGGGACGTTAACACCGGGGAGCTGTTTTTT.

Only one count was recorded for this clone. The chain recombines TRBV7-8 with TRBJ2-1; 9 bases align to TRBD1. Germline V gene sequence: CDR1 SGHVS, CDR2 FQNEAQ. This CDR3 has 16 amino acids. The ends lost 1 base at V and 4 bases at J; junction bases unmatched: 5. CDR3: CASSLVSQGAYNEQFF. CDR3 sequence (DNA): TGTGCCAGCAGCTTAGTCTCACAGGGGGCTTACAATGAGCAGTTCTTC. The full variable domain, rest sourced from reference TRBV7-8 and TRBJ2-1, is GAGVSQSPRYKVAKRGQDVALRCDPISGHVSLFWYQQALGQGPEFLTYFQNEAQLDKSGLPSDRFFAERPEGSVSTLKIQRTQQEDSAVYLCASSLVSQGAYNEQFFGPGTRLTVL.

This chain connects TRBV5-1 to TRBJ2-1, with D possibly TRBD2 on 5 matching bases. This CDR3 comprises 13 residues. Germline loops: CDR1 SGHRS, CDR2 YFSETQ. The V and J ends lost 0 bases and 5 bases respectively, with 6 bases between them. For the CDR3, the DNA is TGCGCCAGCAGCTTGGACGGGGACAATGAGCAGTTCTTC. Translation gives CASSLDGDNEQFF.

This sequence joins TRBV6-5 and TRBJ2-1; tentatively, D is TRBD2 (6 bases). CDR3 length: 11 amino acids. With 8 bases removed from V and 6 bases from J, the gap between germline ends came to 8 bases. CDR1 and CDR2 from the germline V gene are MNHEY and SVGAGI. CDR3 amino acids: CASRGVNEQFF. In nucleotides, the CDR3 is TGTGCCAGCCGCGGGGTCAATGAGCAGTTCTTC.

This rearrangement joins TRBV6-1 to TRBJ2-1; TRBD1 is a possible D gene (6 bases). With 4 bases removed from V and 4 bases from J, the gap between germline ends came to 11 bases. The CDR3 spans 14 residues. Germline lookup yields CDR1 MNHNS and CDR2 SASEGT. The CDR3 loop reads CASSAVGQYNEQFF. CDR3 bases: TGTGCCAGCAGTGCAGTAGGACAGTACAATGAGCAGTTCTTC.

The J gene is TRBJ2-3, the V gene TRBV5-1; perhaps TRBD1 as D (6 bases). Trimming left V 4 bases short and J 2 bases short, with 14 bases between. This CDR3 comprises 15 residues. Germline V gene sequence: CDR1 SGHRS, CDR2 YFSETQ. The CDR3 nucleotides read TGCGCCAGCAGCCAACTCGACAGGACCACAGATACGCAGTATTTT. This gives the protein CASSQLDRTTDTQYF.

This clone was seen more than once but under ten times. This chain connects TRBV5-1 to TRBJ2-2; unclear D gene. CDR1 and CDR2 (germline): SGHRS, YFSETQ. The CDR3 covers 14 residues. Trimming removed 6 bases from V and 1 base from J, with 10 bases in between. The CDR3 DNA reads as TGCGCCAGCATGTACAGATTGAACACCGGGGAGCTGTTTTTT. It encodes CASMYRLNTGELFF.

The chain carries TRBV5-6 and TRBJ1-3, with D possibly TRBD1 on 6 matching bases. V shed 2 bases and J shed 10 bases, with 10 bases lying between them. The CDR3 is 12 amino acids. Germline V CDR1 and CDR2: SGHDT, YYEEEE. CDR3 DNA: TGTGCCAGCAGCTTCCAACAGGGAACCATATATTTT. Its translation: CASSFQQGTIYF.

The V call is TRBV5-4, the J call TRBJ1-4; no firm D call. The germline CDR1 and CDR2 sequences are SGHNT and YYREEE (reference sequence). The CDR3 loop spans 14 amino acids. Trimming stripped 4 bases from V and 7 bases from J, with 14 bases between. The CDR3 protein is CASSMAGNIEKLFF. For the CDR3, the DNA is TGTGCCAGCAGCATGGCGGGTAATATTGAAAAACTGTTTTTT.

This clone was picked up a small number of times. The chain has TRBV28 and TRBJ1-1; 10 nucleotides match TRBD1. CDR3 size: 16 residues. J was trimmed by 0 bases and V by 3 bases; bases with no gene match: 4. Germline CDR1 and CDR2: MDHEN and SYDVKM. Written as DNA, the CDR3 is TGTGCCAGCAGTTTGGGGACAGGGGTTGTGAACACTGAAGCTTTCTTT. This encodes CASSLGTGVVNTEAFF.

This clone was observed a few times. The chain combines TRBV10-3 with TRBJ2-2, with D unclear. V was pared by 0 bases and J by 3 bases, with 5 bases between. Per the germline V gene, CDR1 is ENHRY and CDR2 is SYGVKD. This CDR3 region has 14 residues. The CDR3 here is CAISESSDTGELFF. CDR3 in DNA: TGTGCCATCAGTGAGTCTTCGGACACCGGGGAGCTGTTTTTT.